The rows below give T cell receptor beta chains drawn from one sample of a study of T cell repertoires in cytomegalovirus infection. MiXCR, run by TCRdb on the reads, gives a single entry per CDR3 protein. The table records 300,000 or so distinct CDR3 sequences, around 10% of them present only once. The sequenced sample consisted of PBMCs. These receptors were obtained from a human donor in good health (CMV status not recorded). Some clones in this sample may be carry-over from other donors' samples. The CDR3 runs from the conserved cysteine through the conserved F or W. D genes are given only for firm matches. Clone sizes are shown as once, few, many or a size class.

length	size	D	V	J	DNA	CDR3
13	many	.	TRBV29-1	TRBJ1-5	TGCAGCGTTGGGGACGGGACCTCCCGGCCCCAGCATTTT	CSVGDGTSRPQHF
13	many	TRBD2	TRBV20-1	TRBJ2-1	TGCAGTGCCCATAGCGGGGGGGCCGAGGAGCAGTTCTTC	CSAHSGGAEEQFF
15	many	.	TRBV20-1	TRBJ1-5	TGCAGTGCTAGAGATCCAGTGTATAGCAATCAGCCCCAGCATTTT	CSARDPVYSNQPQHF
14	many	.	TRBV7-7	TRBJ2-1	TGTGCTAGCAGCTTCGGCGGAGCTTACAATGAGCAGTTCTTC	CASSFGGAYNEQFF
15	few	.	TRBV3-1	TRBJ1-5	TGTGCCAGCAGCCAAAACCCAGGCCGCAATCAGCCCCAGCATTTT	CASSQNPGRNQPQHF
17	few	TRBD2	TRBV5-4	TRBJ2-3	TGTGCCAGCAGCCGCGCCGGGACTAGCGGAGCTACAGATACGCAGTATTTT	CASSRAGTSGATDTQYF
14	many	.	TRBV6-2/TRBV6-3	TRBJ2-1	TGTGCCAGCAGTTTATCAGGGACCTACAATGAGCAGTTCTTC	CASSLSGTYNEQFF
11	many	.	TRBV20-1	TRBJ2-2	TGCAGTGCTAGTCTGACCGGGGAGCTGTTTTTT	CSASLTGELFF
11	few	.	TRBV6-2/TRBV6-3	TRBJ2-2	TGTGCCAGCAGTTCCGGGGGGGAGCTGTTTTTT	CASSSGGELFF
11	many	TRBD1	TRBV28	TRBJ1-4	TGTGCCAGCACACAGGGGGAAAAACTGTTTTTT	CASTQGEKLFF
13	many	TRBD1	TRBV14	TRBJ1-2	TGTGCCAGCACGGGACAGGGGAACTATGGCTACACCTTC	CASTGQGNYGYTF
15	many	TRBD1	TRBV25-1	TRBJ1-2	TGTGCCAGCAGTTATCCGGGACAGAGACCCTCGGGCTACACCTTC	CASSYPGQRPSGYTF
16	few	.	TRBV5-4	TRBJ1-6	TGTGCCAGCAGCCCGACGGTCAGCTCCTATAATTCACCCCTCCACTTT	CASSPTVSSYNSPLHF
16	few	.	TRBV12-3/TRBV12-4	TRBJ1-6	TGTGCCAGCAGTTTTTTTGGGTCGCGGGGTGCATCACCCCTCCACTTT	CASSFFGSRGASPLHF
15	few	TRBD1	TRBV6-6	TRBJ2-1	TGTGCCAGCACAGAAGCAGGGGGCGTGGGGAATGAGCAGTTCTTC	CASTEAGGVGNEQFF
13	many	TRBD2	TRBV5-5	TRBJ2-3	TGTGCCAGCAGTAGCGGGGGCACAGATACGCAGTATTTT	CASSSGGTDTQYF
15	few	.	TRBV20-1	TRBJ2-3	TGCAGTGCTAGTGGGGGGGCGGACGGCACAGATACGCAGTATTTT	CSASGGADGTDTQYF
13	many	.	TRBV7-2	TRBJ2-5	TGTGCCAGCAGCCCGGCATTCGGTGAGACCCAGTACTTC	CASSPAFGETQYF